The present entry profiles one T cell receptor beta chain with its context. The antigen is not known. This CDR3 is 14 amino acids long. Trimming took off 6 bases at V and 8 bases at J, with 16 bases between the two ends. Germline-derived CDR1 and CDR2 are SEHNR and FQNEAQ (reference sequence). This entry comes from a study of blood T cells in healthy people across ages. Overall study results and limits: Any changes in expanded clonotypes were possibly confounded, as donor CMV status remained unknown. Diversity figures derived from one million T cells were judged to underestimate the true value. Roughly linear declines in TCR beta diversity per million T cells occurred with age.

Combining a sample-barcoded 5' primer with a J-beta primer mix, a second PCR ran for 7 to 11 cycles. All samples gave at least 2.5 million CDR3-containing paired-end reads. TCRdb re-called the 5' RACE reads through MiXCR, storing one row per CDR3 protein. This table has hundreds of thousands of distinct CDR3 sequences, approximately 21% appearing once. Sample: blood. This chain uses TRBV7-9 with TRBJ1-4; D not certain. This receptor was taken from a man in his 70s in good health. The CDR3 DNA reads as TGTGCCAGCAGTTTGACGGAGGGCGCGGAAAAACTGTTTTTT. Translation: CASSLTEGAEKLFF.